The clone carrying this T cell receptor beta chain was counted ten times or more. Its antigen is unknown. This CDR3 is 17 amino acids long. CDR1 is MNHEY and CDR2 is SMNVEV in the germline V gene (reference sequence). V was pared by 4 bases and J by 4 bases, with 10 bases of the junction left unmatched. The data are from a study of breast tumors, draining lymph nodes, adjacent tissues. Study results and limitations: That most tumor T cells come from lymph nodes remained unproven. Compared with lymph nodes, tumors were less diverse; compared with nontumor tissue, more. Most tumor T cells seemingly derive from lymph node, then expand in tumor.

One entry per CDR3 protein results from TCRdb running MiXCR on the multiplex PCR reads. The sample has around 25,000 distinct CDR3 sequences, around 23% seen once. The chain has TRBV27 and TRBJ1-6; 7 nucleotides align to TRBD1. The TCR sequence derives from a female donor with breast cancer. Some clones in this sample may be carry-over from other donors' samples. Sequencing input: breast tumor tissue. CDR3 amino acids: CASSSQGTRPYNSPLHF. For the CDR3, the DNA is TGTGCCAGCAGTTCACAGGGGACGAGACCATATAATTCACCCCTCCACTTT.